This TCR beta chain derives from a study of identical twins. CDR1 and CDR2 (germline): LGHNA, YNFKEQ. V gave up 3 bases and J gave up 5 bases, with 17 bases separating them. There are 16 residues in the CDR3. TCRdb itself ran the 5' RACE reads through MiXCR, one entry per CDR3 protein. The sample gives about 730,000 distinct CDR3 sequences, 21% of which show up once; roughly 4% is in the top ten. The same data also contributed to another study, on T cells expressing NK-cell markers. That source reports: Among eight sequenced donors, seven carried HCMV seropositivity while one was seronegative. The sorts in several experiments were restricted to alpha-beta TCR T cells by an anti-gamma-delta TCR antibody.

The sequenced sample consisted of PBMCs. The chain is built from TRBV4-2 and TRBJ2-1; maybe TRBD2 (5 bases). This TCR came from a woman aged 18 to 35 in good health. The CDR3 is CASSHEALARDNEQFF. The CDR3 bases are TGTGCCAGCAGCCATGAAGCTCTAGCTAGGGACAATGAGCAGTTCTTC.